This record looks at one T cell receptor (beta chain) sequence and its context. The antigen is unknown. Blood samples of about 2.5 ml were drawn from every donor. Skipping T cell sorting, the study isolated total RNA directly from whole blood. This record comes from a study of monozygotic twins with inflammatory bowel disease. Notes on the study in general: Relative clonotype sharing with others was diminished in IBD patients versus healthy twins, particularly with disease activity.

Eight distinct reactions (per sample) were used to make the cDNA. TCRdb reworked the 5' RACE reads into one entry per CDR3 protein, no DNA. This sample's table reports approximately 300,000 distinct CDR3 sequences. CDR1 is LGHNA, CDR2 YSLEER, per germline. The CDR3 spans 14 residues. The sample was blood. The sequence was collected from a human donor with ulcerative colitis or Crohn's disease, or a healthy co-twin of an affected twin (not recorded which). The chain has TRBV4-3 and TRBJ2-7; TCRdb's D call, TRBD1, is unchecked because there is no DNA. The CDR3 here is CASSQGRQMYEQYF.